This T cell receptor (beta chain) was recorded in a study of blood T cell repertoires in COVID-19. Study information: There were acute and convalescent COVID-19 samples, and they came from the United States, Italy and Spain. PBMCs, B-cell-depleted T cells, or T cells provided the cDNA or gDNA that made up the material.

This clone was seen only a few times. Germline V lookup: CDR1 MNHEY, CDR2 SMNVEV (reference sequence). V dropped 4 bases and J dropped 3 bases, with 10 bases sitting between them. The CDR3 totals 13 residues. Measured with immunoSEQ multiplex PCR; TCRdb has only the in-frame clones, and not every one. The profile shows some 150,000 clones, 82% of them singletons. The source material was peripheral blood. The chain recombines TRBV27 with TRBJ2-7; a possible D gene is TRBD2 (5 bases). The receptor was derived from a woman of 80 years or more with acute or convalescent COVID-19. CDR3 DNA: TGTGCCAGCAGTTGGGCTAGCCGCTACGAGCAGTACTTC. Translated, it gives CASSWASRYEQYF.